This is a list of T cell receptor beta chains from one sample in a study of early T cells in non-severe SARS-CoV-2 infection. Each CDR3 protein gets one entry after TCRdb re-called the 5' RACE reads with MiXCR. The repertoire holds about 110,000 distinct CDR3 sequences, with roughly 12% as singletons. Material: whole blood. The receptors here all came from an adult who was a healthcare worker with PCR-confirmed SARS-CoV-2 infection or an uninfected control (not recorded which). The CDR3 runs from the conserved cysteine through the conserved F or W. A D gene is named only where the DNA matches it firmly. Clone size is stated in some rows and not others, as once, few, many or a class when expanded.

clone_size	v_call	cdr3_length	d_call	j_call	cdr3_aa	cdr3_nt
many	TRBV20-1	13	-	TRBJ2-1	CSAYRTRGNEQFF	TGCAGTGCCTATCGGACCCGGGGGAATGAGCAGTTCTTC
-	TRBV10-3	13	TRBD1	TRBJ1-1	CAIRPTGTPEAFF	TGTGCCATCAGGCCGACAGGGACCCCAGAAGCTTTCTTT
-	TRBV11-2	20	-	TRBJ2-6	CASSLSTPSLLSLGANVLTF	TGTGCCAGCAGCTTATCCACTCCCTCCCTCCTCTCTCTGGGGGCCAACGTCCTGACTTTC
few	TRBV7-3	15	TRBD2	TRBJ2-7	CASSLIAGERQEQYF	TGTGCCAGCAGCCTGATAGCGGGGGAGAGGCAAGAGCAGTACTTC
once	TRBV9	15	TRBD1	TRBJ1-6	CASSVVPQGASPLHF	TGTGCCAGCAGCGTAGTTCCACAGGGGGCTTCACCCCTCCACTTT
-	TRBV30	11	-	TRBJ2-5	CAWSVGETQYF	TGTGCCTGGAGTGTGGGAGAGACCCAGTACTTC
many	TRBV11-3	14	TRBD1	TRBJ1-4	CASSWTGGNEKLFF	TGTGCCAGCAGCTGGACAGGGGGGAATGAAAAACTGTTTTTT
-	TRBV5-1	16	-	TRBJ2-5	CASSLEGGSLKETQYF	TGCGCCAGCAGCTTGGAAGGGGGAAGTCTGAAGGAGACCCAGTACTTC
once	TRBV27	15	-	TRBJ2-7	CASRYTGPNSYEQYF	TGTGCCAGCAGATATACAGGGCCGAACTCCTACGAGCAGTACTTC
-	TRBV7-2	12	-	TRBJ1-5	CASSPPGQPQHF	TGTGCCAGCAGCCCGCCAGGGCAGCCCCAGCATTTT
few	TRBV20-1	16	TRBD2	TRBJ2-7	CSARAGSLAGSYEQYF	TGCAGTGCTAGAGCGGGTAGCCTAGCGGGCTCCTACGAGCAGTACTTC
many	TRBV6-5	14	-	TRBJ1-1	CASSYGRGASGAFF	TGTGCCAGCAGTTACGGCAGGGGCGCCTCTGGAGCTTTCTTT
-	TRBV29-1	13	-	TRBJ2-5	CSVGGPQRETQYF	TGCAGCGTTGGGGGGCCTCAACGAGAGACCCAGTACTTC
many	TRBV6-1	15	-	TRBJ1-5	CASRRQVDSNQPQHF	TGTGCCAGCAGGCGGCAGGTCGATAGCAATCAGCCCCAGCATTTT
many	TRBV19	16	-	TRBJ2-1	CASSIVHPLQYNEQFF	TGTGCCAGTAGTATAGTACACCCCCTTCAATACAATGAGCAGTTCTTC
many	TRBV20-1	12	-	TRBJ1-6	CSASATGDARDF	TGCAGTGCTAGTGCTACTGGGGACGCCCGGGACTTT
few	TRBV15	18	TRBD2	TRBJ2-3	CVTSRDRQRGPSTDTQYF	TGTGTCACCAGCAGAGATCGGCAGCGGGGGCCTAGCACAGATACGCAGTATTTT
-	TRBV12-3/TRBV12-4	13	-	TRBJ1-2	CASTLTNPYGYTF	TGTGCCAGCACCCTGACAAACCCCTATGGCTACACCTTC
many	TRBV7-9	15	-	TRBJ1-4	CASSRPTGPNEKLFF	TGTGCCAGCAGCCGCCCGACAGGACCTAACGAAAAACTGTTTTTT
few	TRBV4-1	14	-	TRBJ2-7	CASSQGGGEGEQYF	TGCGCCAGCAGCCAAGGGGGCGGAGAAGGAGAGCAGTACTTC
few	TRBV11-2	17	-	TRBJ2-7	CASSPPPGAPGRYEQYF	TGTGCCAGCAGCCCACCCCCGGGGGCCCCGGGTCGCTACGAGCAGTACTTC
-	TRBV10-3	13	-	TRBJ2-7	CAISEYPYYEQYF	TGTGCCATCAGTGAATATCCCTACTACGAGCAGTACTTC
many	TRBV27	16	-	TRBJ1-2	CASSFLSGGTSYGYTF	TGTGCCAGCAGTTTCCTTTCCGGGGGTACGAGCTATGGCTACACCTTC
-	TRBV29-1	12	-	TRBJ2-2	CSARQWAGELFF	TGCAGCGCGCGTCAATGGGCCGGGGAGCTGTTTTTT